This T cell receptor (beta chain) is from a study of blood T cell repertoires in COVID-19. The germline V and J ends were trimmed by 4 bases and 8 bases, with 12 bases remaining between them. The CDR3 loop spans 14 amino acids. Germline assignment: CDR1 LNHDA and CDR2 SQIVND (reference sequence). Assay used: immunoSEQ multiplex PCR; TCRdb lists only in-frame clones, some missing. The sample yields about 190,000 clones, about 86% seen once. Researchers sorted participants into cohorts using their self-reported clinical history. Sequences were obtained from PBMCs or T cells enriched from blood (not recorded which). The V gene is TRBV19, the J gene TRBJ1-6; TRBD1 is a possible D gene (5 bases). The source of this sequence is a woman aged 35 to 49 in a cohort exposed to, infected with or recovered from COVID-19 (not recorded which). This chain's CDR3 is CASSRAGADSPLHF. For the CDR3, the DNA is TGTGCCAGTAGTAGGGCTGGGGCAGATTCACCCCTCCACTTT.